The 20 T cell receptor beta chains given below trace back to one sample, sequenced in a study of blood T cells in healthy people across ages. A J-beta primer mix and a sample-barcoded 5' primer were used in a second PCR of about 7 to 12 cycles. One entry per CDR3 protein, called by TCRdb with MiXCR from the 5' RACE reads. Counted here are around 1,600,000 distinct CDR3 sequences, about 42% occurring once; the ten biggest clones make up approximately 4.1%. The sequenced sample was blood. These receptors originate from a woman younger than 30 in good health.

This clonotype showed up just a few times. The genes are TRBV20-1 and TRBJ1-6; 8 nucleotides align to TRBD1. This CDR3 contains 16 residues. Germline CDR1 DFQATT, CDR2 SNEGSKA (reference sequence). With 4 bases clipped from V and 7 bases from J, the junction kept 12 bases outside the gene matches. The CDR3 reads CSAKLAQGAENSPLHF. Here the CDR3 DNA reads TGCAGTGCTAAACTGGCCCAGGGGGCTGAGAATTCACCCCTCCACTTT.

This clonotype was seen a few times. V is TRBV4-2 and J is TRBJ2-7, with 9 bases fitting TRBD2. Trimming cost V 1 base and J 1 base; bases outside gene matches: 5. The length of the CDR3 is 16 residues. The germline gives CDR1 LGHNA, CDR2 YNFKEQ. CDR3 amino acids: CASSQVLAGPSYEQYF. The DNA for the CDR3 is TGTGCCAGCAGCCAAGTACTAGCGGGCCCGTCCTACGAGCAGTACTTC.

In DNA form, the CDR3 reads TGTGCCAGCAGTGAACTGTGGGAGGGGAGTAGCGCCTACGAGCAGTACTTC. It yields the protein CASSELWEGSSAYEQYF. This chain connects TRBV25-1 to TRBJ2-7; 7 bases are a match to TRBD2. The CDR3 spans 17 residues. Trimming removed 2 bases from V and 2 bases from J; junction bases left unmatched: 12. Germline-derived CDR1 and CDR2 are MGHDK and SYGVNS.

The genes are TRBV9 and TRBJ1-1, with TRBD1 as a possible D gene (6 bases). V was pared by 5 bases and J by 6 bases, with 17 bases between. The CDR3 covers 14 residues. Per the germline V gene, CDR1 is SGDLS and CDR2 is YYNGEE. The chain's CDR3 is CASRPTGNVAEAFF. The CDR3 bases are TGTGCCAGCAGACCCACAGGGAATGTGGCTGAAGCTTTCTTT.

This clonotype was seen a handful of times. The chain carries TRBV29-1 and TRBJ2-3; 8 nucleotides match TRBD1. The CDR3 has 17 residues. Germline V gives CDR1 SQVTM, CDR2 ANQGSEA. Unmatched junction bases numbered 13, after V lost 1 base and J lost 4 bases. This CDR3 is CSVEGGQATRWADTQYF. The CDR3 bases are TGCAGCGTTGAAGGGGGACAGGCGACTAGGTGGGCAGATACGCAGTATTTT.

The CDR3 nucleotides are TGTGCCAGCAGTCCCCGGCGCGTTTACAATGAGCAGTACTTC. It yields the protein CASSPRRVYNEQYF. V gene TRBV28 combines with J gene TRBJ2-7; unclear D gene. The CDR3 consists of 14 residues. Germline-derived CDR1 and CDR2 are MDHEN and SYDVKM. V lost 5 bases to trimming and J lost 7 bases, with 18 bases between them.

On this clonotype: It may be a read error: a sequence one base away is much more abundant. The genes are TRBV7-9 and TRBJ2-3; no firm D call. Germline loops: CDR1 SEHNR, CDR2 FQNEAQ (reference sequence). V was pared by 5 bases and J by 5 bases, with 14 bases between. CDR3 length equals 14 residues. CDR3 protein: CASSPRSRKDTQYF. As DNA, the CDR3 is TGTGCCAGCAGCCCCCGATCCAGAAAAGATACGCAGTATTTT.

This clonotype was observed a handful of times. This sequence joins TRBV28 and TRBJ1-1; D call uncertain. The CDR3 runs 12 residues. Germline V gene lookup returns CDR1 MDHEN and CDR2 SYDVKM. The germline V and J ends were trimmed by 5 bases and 4 bases, with 8 bases remaining between them. The CDR3 region has the DNA TGTGCCAGCAGTACCCTGACCACTGAAGCTTTCTTT. Translated: CASSTLTTEAFF.

This sequence joins TRBV7-2 and TRBJ1-6, with 7 bases fitting TRBD1. The CDR3 has 19 amino acids. Per germline, CDR1 SGHTA and CDR2 FQGNSA. Trimming cost V 5 bases and J 9 bases; bases outside gene matches: 22. This CDR3 reads CASSPIRTTTGQRFSPLHF. The DNA of the CDR3 is TGTGCCAGCAGCCCGATACGAACTACCACGGGACAGAGATTTTCACCCCTCCACTTT.

This clonotype was counted a few times. The chain joins TRBV15 to TRBJ1-2, with D maybe TRBD1 (6 bases). In germline, CDR1 is LNHNV, CDR2 YYDKDF (reference sequence). V was clipped by 1 base and J by 1 base, with 10 bases between them. The CDR3 is 15 residues long. The CDR3 nucleotides read TGTGCCACCAGCAGAGGAGACAGGATTAACTATGGCTACACCTTC. This gives the protein CATSRGDRINYGYTF.

Ten or more counts support this clonotype. The gene calls are TRBV4-1 and TRBJ2-5; 7 bases map to TRBD2. CDR3 length: 15 amino acids. CDR1 MGHRA and CDR2 YSYEKL come from the germline V gene. V dropped 4 bases and J dropped 5; count of bases not matched to a gene: 10. This CDR3 reads CASSPAGDPRETQYF. The DNA of the CDR3 is TGCGCCAGCAGCCCCGCGGGAGACCCCCGTGAGACCCAGTACTTC.

V usage is TRBV30 and J usage is TRBJ2-4; no reliable D call. Trimming took 2 bases from V and 13 from J, leaving 18 bases between them. Germline CDR1 GTSNPN, CDR2 SVGIG (reference sequence). The CDR3 spans 13 residues. Here the CDR3 DNA reads TGTGCCTGGAGTCCCGGCAGTTTGGTGGAGCAGTACTTC. Translation gives CAWSPGSLVEQYF.

This chain connects TRBV20-1 to TRBJ1-5; D might be TRBD1 (6 bases). Germline lookup yields CDR1 DFQATT and CDR2 SNEGSKA (reference sequence). Trimming left V 7 bases short and J 4 bases short, with 14 bases between. The CDR3 sequence is 13 residues long. The CDR3 DNA reads TGCAGTGTTTCGGAAGGGGGAAATCAGCCCCAGCATTTT. Protein product: CSVSEGGNQPQHF.

The chain carries TRBV20-1 and TRBJ2-7; perhaps TRBD2 as D (5 bases). V gave up 6 bases and J gave up 0 bases, with 15 bases separating them. The CDR3 spans 14 residues. Germline assignment: CDR1 DFQATT and CDR2 SNEGSKA (reference sequence). The CDR3 region has the DNA TGCAGTGCCGACGACCTAACTAGCTCCTACGAGCAGTACTTC. This encodes CSADDLTSSYEQYF.

J is TRBJ1-5 and V is TRBV6-1, with 8 bases lining up with TRBD1. CDR1 and CDR2 (germline): MNHNS, SASEGT. The CDR3 runs 14 residues. With 6 bases clipped from V and 9 bases from J, the junction kept 10 bases outside the gene matches. As DNA, the CDR3 is TGTGCCAGCAGACCTACAGGGGGTGGTCCGCCCCAGCATTTT. Amino acids: CASRPTGGGPPQHF.

This clonotype was counted ten times or more. This chain joins TRBV29-1 and TRBJ2-1; no definite D call. The CDR3 runs to 14 residues. Trimming pared 5 bases from V and 0 bases from J, leaving 11 bases between. The germline CDR1 and CDR2 sequences are SQVTM and ANQGSEA. In DNA form, the CDR3 reads TGCAGCGTTCGACGGAGTACCTCCTACAATGAGCAGTTCTTC. Protein: CSVRRSTSYNEQFF.

V gene TRBV20-1 combines with J gene TRBJ2-4, with 8 bases that match TRBD2. V shed 5 bases and J 7 bases; nucleotides not matched to a gene: 4. The CDR3 is 12 amino acids. Germline values: CDR1 DFQATT, CDR2 SNEGSKA (reference sequence). The CDR3 nucleotides read TGCAGTGCTCGGACTAGCTCGAACATTCAGTACTTC. Amino acids: CSARTSSNIQYF.

The chain is built from TRBV3-1 and TRBJ1-1; D possibly corresponds to TRBD1 (6 bases). The V and J ends lost 2 bases and 6 bases respectively, with 19 bases between them. The CDR3 has 16 amino acids. Germline values: CDR1 LGHDT, CDR2 YNNKEL (reference sequence). The CDR3 is CASSQPRTGRRPEAFF. CDR3 coding DNA: TGTGCCAGCAGCCAACCCAGAACAGGGAGGAGGCCTGAAGCTTTCTTT.

This clonotype was observed a few times. The V call is TRBV12-3 or TRBV12-4, the J call TRBJ1-2; 9 nucleotides match TRBD1. This CDR3 contains 14 residues. V trimming: 4 bases; J trimming: 13 bases; junction bases outside the gene matches: 13. CDR3 DNA sequence: TGTGCCAGCAGTTCCGGAGGGGGACAGGGTATCTCCACCTTC. As protein: CASSSGGGQGISTF.

J is TRBJ1-2 and V is TRBV4-3, with 8 bases identical to TRBD1. Losses at the gene ends were 0 bases for V and 7 bases for J; bases not matched to a gene: 13. CDR1 LGHNA and CDR2 YSLEER come from the germline V gene. This CDR3 is built from 17 residues. This CDR3 is CASSQDWGLYDRGGYTF. The CDR3 DNA reads TGCGCCAGCAGCCAAGATTGGGGGCTTTATGACAGGGGTGGCTACACCTTC.